A selection of T cell receptor beta chains follows, all from one sample in a study of cytotoxic CD8 clonotypes in ibrutinib-treated CLL. The assay was immunoSEQ multiplex PCR, and TCRdb's table has in-frame clones only and misses some. Of 300,000 to 400,000 clones listed, about 61% are singletons. Specimen: PBMCs, collected after 36 months of ibrutinib treatment. These receptors were obtained from a human donor with chronic lymphocytic leukemia. The CDR3 runs from the conserved cysteine through the conserved F or W. D genes are given only for firm matches. A row's size may be missing; if present it is once, few, many or a size class.

V	length	J	D	size	CDR3	DNA
TRBV9	15	TRBJ2-3	TRBD1	.	CASSASGGSTDTQYF	TGTGCCAGCAGCGCGTCAGGGGGCAGCACAGATACGCAGTATTTT
TRBV5-1	13	TRBJ1-1	.	.	CASSLAGPFEAFF	TGCGCCAGCAGCTTGGCCGGACCCTTTGAAGCTTTCTTT
TRBV4-2	14	TRBJ1-2	TRBD1	.	CASSPRDSDYGYTF	TGTGCCAGCAGCCCCAGGGACAGCGACTATGGCTACACCTTC
TRBV4-1	15	TRBJ2-7	TRBD2	.	CASRITSGSGYEQYF	TGCGCCAGCAGAATTACTAGCGGGAGTGGGTACGAGCAGTACTTC
TRBV29-1	12	TRBJ2-1	.	few	CSVDRGYNEQFF	TGCAGCGTTGACCGGGGGTACAATGAGCAGTTCTTC
TRBV2	15	TRBJ2-3	.	few	CASSPRATSSDTQYF	TGTGCCAGCAGTCCCAGGGCTACAAGTTCAGATACGCAGTATTTT
TRBV11-2	18	TRBJ2-1	TRBD2	.	CASSRTSGSWSSYNEQFF	TGTGCCAGCAGCCGGACTAGCGGGAGTTGGAGCTCCTACAATGAGCAGTTCTTC
TRBV11-2	13	TRBJ1-3	.	.	CASSARVGNTIYF	TGTGCCAGCAGCGCAAGGGTTGGAAACACCATATATTTT
TRBV19	13	TRBJ1-5	.	.	CASSLVRNQPQHF	TGTGCCAGTAGTCTCGTTCGCAATCAGCCCCAGCATTTT
TRBV11-3	15	TRBJ2-5	.	few	CASSLGQAVQETQYF	TGTGCCAGCAGCTTAGGACAGGCGGTACAAGAGACCCAGTACTTC
TRBV2	15	TRBJ2-1	TRBD2	few	CASSDRRGGDNEQFF	TGTGCCAGCAGTGATCGGCGGGGGGGAGACAATGAGCAGTTCTTC
TRBV18	14	TRBJ1-2	TRBD1	few	CASSHKTGWYGYTF	TGTGCCAGCTCACACAAGACAGGGTGGTATGGCTACACCTTC
TRBV11-2	14	TRBJ2-7	TRBD1	few	CASSFSRGTYEQYF	TGTGCCAGCAGCTTCAGCAGGGGGACCTACGAGCAGTACTTC
TRBV9	18	TRBJ1-3	.	.	CASSVGPNLGSSGNTIYF	TGTGCCAGCAGCGTAGGCCCCAATTTGGGGAGCTCTGGAAACACCATATATTTT
TRBV2	15	TRBJ2-7	.	.	CASSHPGQTHYEQYF	TGTGCCAGCAGCCACCCGGGACAAACGCACTACGAGCAGTACTTC
TRBV29-1	13	TRBJ1-2	TRBD1	.	CSAWTGGNYGYTF	TGCAGCGCCTGGACAGGGGGGAACTATGGCTACACCTTC
TRBV11-2	13	TRBJ2-1	.	.	CASSLGGANEQFF	TGTGCCAGCAGCTTAGGCGGCGCCAATGAGCAGTTCTTC
TRBV4-1	17	TRBJ2-7	TRBD2	.	CASSLAVMGLAGPLQYF	TGCGCCAGCAGCCTAGCCGTTATGGGACTAGCGGGTCCTTTGCAGTACTTC
TRBV5-4	17	TRBJ1-1	.	once	CASSSDEQYLLGTEAFF	TGTGCCAGCAGCTCGGACGAGCAGTATCTTTTGGGAACTGAAGCTTTCTTT
TRBV29-1	11	TRBJ1-2	TRBD1	.	CSAQGAQGYTF	TGCAGCGCACAGGGGGCTCAGGGCTACACCTTC
TRBV5-1	15	TRBJ1-1	.	.	CASSFVTHIWTEAFF	TGCGCCAGCAGCTTCGTAACACATATCTGGACTGAAGCTTTCTTT
TRBV29-1	13	TRBJ2-1	TRBD2	.	CSVGGLARNEQFF	TGCAGCGTTGGGGGACTAGCTCGCAATGAGCAGTTCTTC
TRBV6-6	15	TRBJ1-2	.	.	CASVVIAGLDYGYTF	TGTGCCAGCGTAGTTATCGCAGGGCTTGACTATGGCTACACCTTC
TRBV7-8	15	TRBJ2-5	.	.	CASSTLQEPQETQYF	TGTGCCAGCAGCACACTACAGGAGCCTCAAGAGACCCAGTACTTC
TRBV27	15	TRBJ2-5	TRBD2	.	CASSRRTSRQETQYF	TGTGCCAGCAGTAGAAGGACTAGCCGACAAGAGACCCAGTACTTC
TRBV6-6	11	TRBJ2-3	.	once	CASSLQVTQYF	TGTGCCAGCAGTCTGCAGGTAACGCAGTATTTT
TRBV11-2	13	TRBJ2-7	.	.	CASSRRLGYEQYF	TGTGCCAGCAGCCGCCGGTTAGGGTACGAGCAGTACTTC
TRBV14	19	TRBJ2-3	TRBD2	.	CASSQEWLAGGPRTDTQYF	TGTGCCAGCAGCCAAGAATGGCTAGCGGGAGGGCCACGCACAGATACGCAGTATTTT
TRBV27	14	TRBJ2-7	.	few	CASSLLGQVYEQYF	TGTGCCAGCAGTTTATTGGGTCAGGTCTACGAGCAGTACTTC
TRBV18	16	TRBJ2-7	.	.	CASSPLSGEKSYEQYF	TGTGCCAGCTCACCATTATCAGGGGAGAAATCCTACGAGCAGTACTTC
TRBV19	16	TRBJ1-5	.	.	CAASLPQGMSNQPQHF	TGTGCAGCTTCCTTACCACAGGGAATGAGCAATCAGCCCCAGCATTTT
TRBV5-1	16	TRBJ2-1	.	.	CASSPTPPENYNEQFF	TGCGCCAGCAGCCCCACCCCACCCGAAAACTACAATGAGCAGTTCTTC
TRBV6-5	15	TRBJ2-3	.	.	CASSYSRGARNTQYF	TGTGCCAGCAGTTACTCGAGGGGTGCCAGGAATACGCAGTATTTT
TRBV12-1	16	TRBJ2-7	.	.	CASSPTCPDGDYEQYF	TGTGCCAGCAGCCCGACTTGTCCCGATGGAGACTACGAGCAGTACTTC
TRBV7-6	14	TRBJ2-7	.	.	CASSLDGGPYEQYF	TGTGCCAGCAGCTTAGATGGGGGGCCCTACGAGCAGTACTTC
TRBV13	15	TRBJ2-1	TRBD2	.	CASSLGGRAWNEQFF	TGTGCCAGCAGCTTAGGCGGGAGGGCCTGGAATGAGCAGTTCTTC
TRBV7-2	19	TRBJ2-6	.	.	CASSPRTHALLSGANVLTF	TGTGCCAGCAGCCCCCGGACCCATGCCCTCCTCTCTGGGGCCAACGTCCTGACTTTC
TRBV11-2	17	TRBJ2-6	TRBD1	.	CASSRGQGSSGANVLTF	TGTGCCAGCAGCAGAGGACAGGGGAGCTCTGGGGCCAACGTCCTGACTTTC
TRBV2	15	TRBJ1-2	.	.	CASSEIKWTIYGYTF	TGTGCCAGCAGTGAAATTAAGTGGACAATCTATGGCTACACCTTC
TRBV27	14	TRBJ1-5	TRBD1	few	CASSETGGNQPQHF	TGTGCCAGCAGTGAAACAGGGGGTAATCAGCCCCAGCATTTT
TRBV18	14	TRBJ2-3	.	few	CASSPPQRPDTQYF	TGTGCCAGCTCACCACCCCAGCGCCCCGATACGCAGTATTTT
TRBV5-1	15	TRBJ2-5	.	.	CASSLDLWGQETQYF	TGCGCCAGCAGCTTGGATCTTTGGGGACAAGAGACCCAGTACTTC
TRBV25-1	12	TRBJ1-6	.	.	CASSAPNSPLHF	TGTGCCAGCAGTGCTCCTAATTCACCCCTCCACTTT
TRBV28	14	TRBJ2-1	.	.	CASTFDNTANEQFF	TGTGCCAGCACCTTTGACAACACAGCCAATGAGCAGTTCTTC
TRBV7-9	17	TRBJ1-2	.	.	CASSLAETPKPLYGYTF	TGTGCCAGCAGCTTAGCGGAGACACCGAAACCCCTCTATGGCTACACCTTC
TRBV7-6	15	TRBJ1-2	.	few	CASSLSRGNNYGYTF	TGTGCCAGCAGCCTTAGCCGGGGGAACAACTATGGCTACACCTTC
TRBV11-2	19	TRBJ2-5	.	.	CASSGSRGGRGQYQETQYF	TGTGCCAGCAGCGGTAGCCGCGGGGGCAGGGGCCAGTACCAAGAGACCCAGTACTTC
TRBV11-2	13	TRBJ1-1	.	.	CASSLGVNTEAFF	TGTGCCAGCAGCTTAGGCGTAAACACTGAAGCTTTCTTT
TRBV29-1	14	TRBJ1-3	.	.	CSVVDILYGNTIYF	TGCAGCGTTGTAGACATACTCTATGGAAACACCATATATTTT
TRBV5-4	13	TRBJ2-7	.	once	CASSLGGDYEQYF	TGTGCCAGCAGCTTGGGTGGGGACTACGAGCAGTACTTC
TRBV4-3	13	TRBJ2-7	.	once	CASSQEERTEQYF	TGCGCCAGCAGCCAAGAAGAGAGGACCGAGCAGTACTTC
TRBV4-3	17	TRBJ1-2	TRBD1	.	CASSQERLDRTNYGYTF	TGCGCCAGCAGCCAAGAACGTCTGGACAGGACCAACTATGGCTACACCTTC
TRBV12-5	15	TRBJ2-1	TRBD2	few	CASGYGVAGSNEQFF	TGTGCTAGTGGTTATGGGGTAGCGGGATCCAATGAGCAGTTCTTC
TRBV6-5	12	TRBJ1-1	.	.	CASRTGSTEAFF	TGTGCCAGCAGAACAGGGAGCACTGAAGCTTTCTTT
TRBV2	11	TRBJ2-3	.	few	CASRESGTQYF	TGTGCCAGCAGAGAGTCTGGTACGCAGTATTTT
TRBV25-1	17	TRBJ2-2	.	.	CASSGEGPFANTGELFF	TGTGCCAGCAGTGGAGAGGGCCCGTTCGCGAACACCGGGGAGCTGTTTTTT
TRBV28	14	TRBJ1-2	TRBD1	.	CASSLPDRGYGYTF	TGTGCCAGCAGTTTACCGGACAGGGGGTACGGCTACACCTTC
TRBV10-3	13	TRBJ2-7	TRBD2	.	CAIREGGSYEQYF	TGTGCCATCAGGGAGGGCGGGAGTTACGAGCAGTACTTC
TRBV19	12	TRBJ1-3	.	.	CASGAIGNTIYF	TGTGCCAGCGGGGCGATTGGAAACACCATATATTTT
TRBV19	14	TRBJ2-1	.	.	CASSIVYGGNEQFF	TGTGCCAGTAGTATAGTGTACGGGGGAAATGAGCAGTTCTTC